The 21 T cell receptor beta chains below come from one sample, sequenced in a study of CD8 T cells in ankylosing spondylitis. For these TCRs, the target antigens are not known. Study conclusions and caveats: Characteristic, it appeared, of ankylosing spondylitis blood was a TCR beta motif of eight highly homologous variants.

One entry per CDR3 protein, called by TCRdb with MiXCR from the 5' RACE reads. The sample includes hundreds of thousands of distinct CDR3 sequences, over 9.5% of them seen just once. Sequenced material: blood, either unsorted or a sorted T cell fraction (not recorded which). These TCRs come from a male donor with ankylosing spondylitis.

The rearrangement joins TRBV10-3 to TRBJ1-5; 9 bases are shared with TRBD1. V dropped 10 bases and J dropped 6; count of bases not matched to a gene: 10. Per the germline V gene, CDR1 is ENHRY and CDR2 is SYGVKD. CDR3 size: 14 residues. The CDR3, as DNA: TGTGCCACAACGGTGGACAGGGGAATTCAGCCCCAGCATTTT. Translating gives CATTVDRGIQPQHF.

This clonotype was picked up many times. The V gene is TRBV24-1, the J gene TRBJ2-3; possibly TRBD1 for D (5 bases). CDR1 is KGHDR, CDR2 SFDVKD, per germline. This CDR3 comprises 15 residues. The V end lost 4 bases, the J end lost 2 bases, and 12 bases lay between the germline ends. CDR3 loop: CATSEQKGYTDTQYF. The DNA for the CDR3 is TGTGCCACCAGTGAACAAAAGGGGTACACAGATACGCAGTATTTT.

The chain uses TRBV2 and TRBJ1-6; D possibly corresponds to TRBD1 (5 bases). The ends were cut back, 5 bases at V and 5 bases at J, with 10 bases in the middle. CDR3 length: 14 amino acids. The germline V gene encodes CDR1 SNHLY and CDR2 FYNNEI. The CDR3 region is CASSPGRDNSPLHF. The CDR3 region has the DNA TGTGCCAGCAGTCCGGGACGGGATAATTCACCCCTCCACTTT. The variable domain in full, with the rest retrieved from reference TRBV2 and TRBJ1-6, is EPEVTQTPSHQVTQMGQEVILRCVPISNHLYFYWYRQILGQKVEFLVSFYNNEISEKSEIFDDQFSVERPDGSNFTLKIRSTKLEDSAMYFCASSPGRDNSPLHFGNGTRLTVT.

This clonotype was detected ten times or more. The chain joins TRBV27 to TRBJ2-1; 7 bases map to TRBD2. V shed 5 bases, J shed 8 bases, and the junction held 9 bases outside the gene matches. CDR3 size: 14 residues. Germline CDR1 and CDR2: MNHEY and SMNVEV (reference sequence). CDR3 sequence: CASSQLGGRYEQFF. The DNA for the CDR3 is TGTGCCAGCAGTCAACTCGGCGGGAGATATGAGCAGTTCTTC.

V gene TRBV15 combines with J gene TRBJ1-2; TRBD1 might be the D (5 bases). This CDR3 is 16 amino acids long. Germline CDR1 and CDR2: LNHNV and YYDKDF (reference sequence). Deletions cut 0 bases from V and 2 bases from J, with 13 bases between. The CDR3 loop reads CATSRDRWDANYGYTF. CDR3 nucleotides: TGTGCCACCAGCAGAGACAGGTGGGACGCCAACTATGGCTACACCTTC.

This chain uses TRBV20-1 with TRBJ2-4; D not resolved. The CDR3 has 13 amino acids. V was clipped by 6 bases and J by 0 bases, with 9 bases between them. Germline V gene lookup returns CDR1 DFQATT and CDR2 SNEGSKA (reference sequence). The CDR3 DNA reads as TGCAGTGCCCCAGAGATAGCCAAAAACATTCAGTACTTC. Translation gives CSAPEIAKNIQYF.

This clonotype was detected a few times. The genes are TRBV12-3 or TRBV12-4 and TRBJ2-5, with TRBD2 matching 7 bases. The CDR3 loop spans 16 amino acids. J lost 2 bases, V lost 1 base, and 7 bases had no gene match. The CDR3 region is CASSLGLGGGQETQYF. CDR3 in DNA: TGTGCCAGCAGTTTAGGGCTTGGGGGGGGTCAAGAGACCCAGTACTTC.

This clonotype was found a few times. V usage is TRBV7-2 and J usage is TRBJ1-3, with 10 bases lining up with TRBD1. With 5 bases clipped from V and 9 bases from J, the junction kept 10 bases outside the gene matches. The CDR3 runs to 15 residues. Germline assignment: CDR1 SGHTA and CDR2 FQGNSA. CDR3 sequence (DNA): TGTGCCAGCAGCCTGACAGGGGGCGCGTTAGGCACCATATATTTT. It encodes CASSLTGGALGTIYF.

This clonotype was picked up many times. V gene TRBV7-8 combines with J gene TRBJ2-1; D gene unclear. The CDR3 has 15 residues. V gave up 6 bases and J gave up 4 bases, with 16 bases separating them. Germline CDR1 is SGHVS and CDR2 is FQNEAQ. CDR3 sequence reads: CASRVSGLGYNEQFF. The CDR3, as DNA: TGTGCCAGCAGGGTGTCCGGCCTTGGGTACAATGAGCAGTTCTTC.

This clonotype has a count of ten or more. The chain carries TRBV30 and TRBJ2-1; D gene ambiguous. Looked up from germline, CDR1 is GTSNPN and CDR2 is SVGIG (reference sequence). This CDR3 has 11 amino acids. Trimming shortened V by 3 bases and J by 3 bases, and 3 bases separated the two germline ends. The CDR3 DNA sequence: TGTGCCTGGAGCGTCTACAATGAGCAGTTCTTC. Translation gives CAWSVYNEQFF.

This clonotype occurred many times. The chain has TRBV12-3 or TRBV12-4 and TRBJ2-7; 7 bases line up with TRBD1. Trimming took 6 bases from V and 5 from J; bases not matched to a gene: 4. This CDR3 has 12 amino acids. The CDR3 loop reads CASSPGTDEQYF. CDR3 nucleotide sequence: TGTGCCAGCAGCCCCGGGACAGACGAGCAGTACTTC.

The rearrangement joins TRBV20-1 to TRBJ1-6; no clear D gene. CDR1 is DFQATT and CDR2 is SNEGSKA in the germline V gene (reference sequence). There are 13 residues in the CDR3. Trimming left V 4 bases short and J 4 bases short, with 8 bases between. The CDR3 spells CSANRDYNSPLHF. CDR3 nucleotides: TGCAGTGCTAACCGGGATTATAATTCACCCCTCCACTTT.

The rearrangement links TRBV4-3 to TRBJ2-1; D unresolved. Germline loops: CDR1 LGHNA, CDR2 YSLEER. Trimming stripped 0 bases from V and 6 bases from J, with 12 bases between. The CDR3 extends over 15 amino acids. The CDR3 DNA is TGCGCCAGCAGCCAAGAACAGCTTAGACCCAATGAGCAGTTCTTC. Protein sequence: CASSQEQLRPNEQFF.

This chain connects TRBV5-1 to TRBJ2-1, with D hard to call. Germline V gene lookup returns CDR1 SGHRS and CDR2 YFSETQ. The V end was cut by 1 base, the J end by 4 bases, with 18 bases between. This CDR3 spans 17 amino acids. CDR3 sequence: CASSLSRAVRLYNEQFF. CDR3 coding DNA: TGCGCCAGCAGCTTGAGTAGGGCTGTTCGATTATACAATGAGCAGTTCTTC.

This clonotype was counted at least ten times. The chain combines TRBV11-1 with TRBJ2-6, with D perhaps assigned TRBD1 or TRBD2 (5 bases each). CDR3 length: 17 amino acids. The germline gives CDR1 SGHAT, CDR2 FQDESV (reference sequence). V shed 3 bases and J shed 5 bases, with 17 bases lying between them. CDR3 in amino acids: CASSFSRGIRRANVLTF. CDR3 nucleotide sequence: TGTGCCAGCAGCTTCAGCCGGGGCATAAGAAGGGCCAACGTCCTGACTTTC.

The chain couples TRBV4-3 to TRBJ2-3; D may be TRBD1 or TRBD2 (5 bases each). This CDR3 is 13 amino acids long. The germline CDR1 and CDR2 sequences are LGHNA and YSLEER. Trimming removed 1 base from V and 6 bases from J, with 8 bases in between. The CDR3 loop is CASSQVGDDTQYF. The CDR3 DNA is TGCGCCAGCAGCCAAGTGGGGGACGATACGCAGTATTTT.

This clonotype showed up many times. The V call is TRBV28, the J call TRBJ2-5; D may correspond to TRBD1 or TRBD2 (5 bases each). CDR1 is MDHEN, CDR2 SYDVKM, per germline. V was cut by 2 bases and J by 9 bases, with 13 bases left in between. The CDR3 is 13 amino acids. The CDR3 DNA is TGTGCCAGCAGTTTAGACCTTCTGGGGGCCCAGTACTTC. Amino acid sequence: CASSLDLLGAQYF. Full variable domain (rest looked up from reference TRBV28 and TRBJ2-5): DVKVTQSSRYLVKRTGEKVFLECVQDMDHENMFWYRQDPGLGLRLIYFSYDVKMKEKGDIPEGYSVSREKKERFSLILESASTNQTSMYLCASSLDLLGAQYFGPGTRLLVL.

J is TRBJ1-2 and V is TRBV28, with D hard to call. Per germline, CDR1 MDHEN and CDR2 SYDVKM. Trimming cost V 10 bases and J 5 bases, with 11 bases left between them. This CDR3 has 11 amino acids. The CDR3 bases are TGTGCCACCCGAAGAGGGTATGGCTACACCTTC. Translation gives CATRRGYGYTF.

The chain joins TRBV4-2 to TRBJ2-1; D not resolved. Germline CDR1 reads LGHNA; CDR2 reads YNFKEQ. V lost 1 base and J 2 bases, leaving 12 bases between the germline ends. The CDR3 has 16 amino acids. The CDR3 sequence is CASSQASVLTYNEQFF. CDR3 nucleotide sequence: TGTGCCAGCAGCCAAGCCTCAGTTCTTACCTACAATGAGCAGTTCTTC.

This clonotype has more than one count but fewer than ten. J is TRBJ2-3 and V is TRBV28; TRBD1 matches at 8 bases. The germline CDR1 and CDR2 sequences are MDHEN and SYDVKM. The CDR3 has 15 residues. After removal of 4 bases from V and 4 bases from J, the junction contained 7 bases not matched to a gene. The CDR3 is CASSSPGQAPDTQYF. The CDR3 coding sequence is TGTGCCAGCAGTTCCCCGGGACAGGCACCAGATACGCAGTATTTT. Filled out from reference TRBV28 and TRBJ2-3, the complete variable domain reads DVKVTQSSRYLVKRTGEKVFLECVQDMDHENMFWYRQDPGLGLRLIYFSYDVKMKEKGDIPEGYSVSREKKERFSLILESASTNQTSMYLCASSSPGQAPDTQYFGPGTRLTVL.

V gene TRBV21-1 combines with J gene TRBJ2-3; TRBD2 is the table's D call and was not checked against the DNA. TRBV21-1 is a recognized pseudogene. The CDR3 is 17 residues long. The CDR3 loop is CASSKGQGLQYTDTQYF. The CDR3 DNA reads TGTGCCAGCAGCAAGGGGCAGGGCCTACAATACACAGATACGCAGTATTTT.